Given below is one TCR beta chain in context. What it recognizes is unknown. This record comes from a study of siplizumab effects on memory and regulatory T cells. Study-wide findings and caveats: A minor fraction of alloreactive clones, and no more, mapped to unstimulated subsets. The apparent diversity of naive T cells exceeded that of memory cells, and naive T cells seemed to make a major contribution to the alloresponse.

V shed 2 bases and J 0 bases; nucleotides not matched to a gene: 8. Germline values: CDR1 SGHRS, CDR2 YFSETQ. The CDR3 length is 18 residues. Roughly 10^5 TCR templates were measured in each sample. Profiled with immunoSEQ multiplex PCR; TCRdb holds only in-frame clones, not every one. In the table there are some 100,000 clones, around 95% of which are singletons. What was sequenced was non-Treg CD4+ T cells sorted from blood. The chain couples TRBV5-1 to TRBJ2-2; 9 bases map to TRBD2. This receptor was identified in a human donor in good health. The CDR3 sequence is CASSFLAGTLSNTGELFF. As DNA, the CDR3 is TGCGCCAGCAGCTTCCTAGCGGGGACCCTTTCGAACACCGGGGAGCTGTTTTTT.